These T cell receptor beta chains were read from a single sample in a study of blood T cell repertoires in COVID-19. Assay used: immunoSEQ multiplex PCR; TCRdb lists only in-frame clones, some missing. The sample carries 140,000 to 150,000 clones, 81% recorded once. The sequenced sample consisted of peripheral blood. Source of these receptors: a human donor in a cohort sampled during active COVID-19. Each CDR3 is given with its conserved first and last residue. The order of the fields is V gene, J gene, D gene, clone size, CDR3 protein, CDR3 DNA. D genes are given only for firm matches. Clone size, where shown, is once, few, many, or a class for clones that have expanded.

TRBV28,TRBJ2-7,NA,few,CASSLPVRDYEQYF,TGTGCCAGCAGTTTGCCCGTCAGGGACTACGAGCAGTACTTC
TRBV6-5,TRBJ2-2,TRBD1,NA,CASQKDRGNTGELFF,TGTGCCAGCCAGAAGGACAGGGGAAACACCGGGGAGCTGTTTTTT
TRBV9,TRBJ1-2,NA,NA,CASSPPWAGNYGYTF,TGTGCCAGCAGCCCCCCATGGGCAGGGAACTATGGCTACACCTTC
TRBV4-3,TRBJ2-5,NA,once,CASSQDGLTETQYF,TGCGCCAGCAGCCAAGATGGACTAACAGAGACCCAGTACTTC
TRBV28,TRBJ2-7,NA,once,CASSRPTVSYEQYF,TGTGCCAGCAGTCGGCCGACAGTCTCCTACGAGCAGTACTTC
TRBV7-9,TRBJ1-2,NA,NA,CASSPIGQINYGYTF,TGTGCCAGCAGCCCAATTGGACAGATAAACTATGGCTACACCTTC
TRBV6-5,TRBJ1-1,NA,NA,CASKQGDRYTEAFF,TGTGCCAGCAAGCAAGGGGATAGGTACACTGAAGCTTTCTTT
TRBV7-3,TRBJ2-5,NA,NA,CASSFGRGETQYF,TGTGCCAGCAGCTTCGGGAGAGGAGAGACCCAGTACTTC
TRBV4-1,TRBJ1-5,NA,few,CASSQGSPDQPQHF,TGCGCCAGCAGCCAAGGGTCCCCAGATCAGCCCCAGCATTTT
TRBV4-3,TRBJ2-1,TRBD1,NA,CASSQASGQGDNEQFF,TGCGCCAGCAGCCAAGCCTCGGGACAGGGGGACAATGAGCAGTTCTTC
TRBV7-2,TRBJ2-7,NA,NA,CASSMLQVMSDEQYF,TGTGCCAGCAGCATGTTACAGGTTATGTCCGACGAGCAGTACTTC
TRBV2,TRBJ1-5,NA,NA,CASTTQGGNQPQHF,TGTGCCAGCACTACACAGGGTGGCAATCAGCCCCAGCATTTT
TRBV20-1,TRBJ2-2,NA,NA,CSARAAGELFF,TGCAGTGCTAGAGCGGCCGGGGAGCTGTTTTTT
TRBV7-8,TRBJ2-1,TRBD2,NA,CASSSTSGSSYNEQFF,TGTGCCAGCAGCTCGACTAGCGGAAGCTCCTACAATGAGCAGTTCTTC
TRBV18,TRBJ2-7,TRBD1,NA,CASSNPGTGFHEQYF,TGTGCCAGCTCAAACCCCGGGACAGGGTTCCACGAGCAGTACTTC
TRBV5-1,TRBJ2-7,NA,NA,CASSLDRSASYEQYF,TGCGCCAGCAGCTTGGACAGGTCAGCCTCCTACGAGCAGTACTTC
TRBV2,TRBJ1-5,NA,NA,CASSVTWASAFNQPQHF,TGTGCCAGCAGTGTCACCTGGGCTTCCGCCTTCAATCAGCCCCAGCATTTT
TRBV9,TRBJ2-5,TRBD2,NA,CASSDPSGLATQETQYF,TGTGCCAGCAGCGACCCATCGGGACTAGCGACCCAAGAGACCCAGTACTTC
TRBV7-3,TRBJ2-3,TRBD2,NA,CASSLAGVDTQYF,TGTGCCAGCAGCCTAGCGGGGGTAGATACGCAGTATTTT
TRBV11-2,TRBJ2-7,TRBD2,few,CASSLGLAGGTSYEQYF,TGTGCCAGCAGCTTGGGACTAGCGGGAGGAACCTCCTACGAGCAGTACTTC
TRBV27,TRBJ2-1,TRBD2,NA,CASTGLAYEQFF,TGTGCCAGCACCGGACTAGCGTATGAGCAGTTCTTC
TRBV7-8,TRBJ2-3,TRBD1,NA,CASSLVGTGGDTQYF,TGTGCCAGCAGCTTAGTTGGGACAGGGGGAGATACGCAGTATTTT
TRBV7-2,TRBJ2-6,NA,NA,CASNKSPTTGANVLTF,TGTGCCAGCAACAAATCCCCCACTACTGGGGCCAACGTCCTGACTTTC